These 16 T cell receptor beta chains were all obtained from the same sample, sequenced in a study of technical replicates of blood from a few donors. Libraries were prepared by immunoSEQ multiplex PCR; TCRdb keeps only in-frame clonotypes and omits some of them. The profile shows approximately 60,000 clones, more than 75% of them singletons. The sequenced material came from PBMCs. Every receptor here comes from a human donor in good health. Some clones in this sample may be carry-over from other donors' samples.

The chain carries TRBV6-6 and TRBJ1-2; 7 nucleotides align to TRBD1. The germline V gene encodes CDR1 MNHNY and CDR2 SVGAGI (reference sequence). The CDR3 runs to 14 residues. J was trimmed by 8 bases and V by 2 bases; bases with no gene match: 8. The CDR3 loop is CASSYKRQGNGYTF. CDR3 coding DNA: TGTGCCAGCAGTTACAAACGACAGGGCAACGGCTACACCTTC.

The chain carries TRBV29-1 and TRBJ1-1, with 11 bases that match TRBD1. The V segment lost 1 base and the J segment 4 bases; nucleotides outside the gene matches: 5. CDR3 length: 15 residues. Germline CDR1 SQVTM, CDR2 ANQGSEA. The CDR3 here is CSVEGTGGRVTEAFF. DNA for the CDR3: TGCAGCGTTGAAGGGACAGGGGGCCGAGTCACTGAAGCTTTCTTT.

This sequence joins TRBV20-1 and TRBJ1-5, with unresolved D. This CDR3 has 10 amino acids. V was cut by 3 bases and J by 12 bases, with 9 bases left in between. Germline V gene sequence: CDR1 DFQATT, CDR2 SNEGSKA (reference sequence). The CDR3 is CSARFCSQHF. The DNA of the CDR3 is TGCAGTGCTAGGTTCTGCAGCCAGCATTTT.

This clone was observed once. The J gene is TRBJ1-5, the V gene TRBV18; D unresolved. CDR1 is KGHSH, CDR2 LQKENI, per germline. The CDR3 has 14 residues. V was pared by 2 bases and J by 3 bases, with 8 bases between. In DNA form, the CDR3 reads TGTGCCAGCTCACCAAGTCAGAACAATCAGCCCCAGCATTTT. Protein product: CASSPSQNNQPQHF.

The CDR3 protein is CASSPTGVGGYGYTF. CDR3 nucleotide sequence: TGTGCCAGCAGCCCGACAGGGGTGGGGGGCTATGGCTACACCTTC. The chain carries TRBV5-6 and TRBJ1-2, with 8 bases identical to TRBD1. J gave up 4 bases and V 4 bases, and 9 bases lay outside the gene matches. Germline lookup yields CDR1 SGHDT and CDR2 YYEEEE. The CDR3 loop spans 15 amino acids.

The chain recombines TRBV7-6 with TRBJ2-7, with TRBD1 matching over 10 bases. With V trimmed by 5 bases and J by 2 bases, 6 bases remained unmatched. The CDR3 runs 15 residues. CDR1 and CDR2 from the germline V gene are SGHVS and FNYEAQ. The DNA for the CDR3 is TGTGCCAGCAGCACCCGGACAGGGGGGACCTACGAGCAGTACTTC. Its protein product is CASSTRTGGTYEQYF.

This chain uses TRBV9 with TRBJ2-2, with D perhaps matching TRBD2 (5 bases). Trimming took off 3 bases at V and 7 bases at J, with 10 bases between the two ends. Germline lookup yields CDR1 SGDLS and CDR2 YYNGEE. There are 13 residues in the CDR3. CDR3 in amino acids: CASSAVARGELFF. The DNA for the CDR3 is TGTGCCAGCAGCGCCGTAGCGCGCGGGGAGCTGTTTTTT.

This sequence joins TRBV6-5 and TRBJ2-7, with D possibly TRBD1 on 5 matching bases. Germline lookup yields CDR1 MNHEY and CDR2 SVGAGI. Trimming removed 0 bases from V and 6 bases from J, with 15 bases in between. This CDR3 is built from 15 residues. The chain's CDR3 is CASSYSGRFPSEQYF. CDR3 in DNA: TGTGCCAGCAGTTACTCGGGGCGTTTTCCCTCCGAGCAGTACTTC.

This chain connects TRBV18 to TRBJ1-2; D not certain. This CDR3 has 15 amino acids. Germline V gives CDR1 KGHSH, CDR2 LQKENI. The V end lost 1 base, the J end lost 5 bases, and 14 bases lay between the germline ends. The CDR3 protein is CASSPRQPAGYGYTF. CDR3 bases: TGTGCCAGCTCACCACGGCAGCCCGCGGGATATGGCTACACCTTC.

This chain uses TRBV5-8 with TRBJ2-1; 13 bases line up with TRBD2. The CDR3 length is 16 residues. CDR1 is SGHTS and CDR2 is YDEGEE in the germline V gene. The V segment lost 3 bases and the J segment 7 bases; nucleotides outside the gene matches: 7. In nucleotides, the CDR3 is TGTGCCAGCAGCTCCGGACTAGCGGGAGTATATAATGAGCAGTTCTTC. Protein sequence: CASSSGLAGVYNEQFF.

The chain couples TRBV5-6 to TRBJ2-7, with a possible D match to TRBD1 (7 bases). The V end lost 0 bases, the J end lost 4 bases, and 11 bases lay between the germline ends. The CDR3 covers 14 residues. CDR1 and CDR2 (germline): SGHDT, YYEEEE. CDR3: CASSLVPGGYEQYF. The CDR3 DNA follows: TGTGCCAGCAGCTTGGTTCCAGGGGGGTACGAGCAGTACTTC.

This clone was recorded a few times. The V call is TRBV29-1, the J call TRBJ2-3, with D unresolved. The V gene lost 4 bases and the J gene lost 6 bases, with 14 bases spanning the gap. CDR3 length: 13 residues. CDR1 is SQVTM and CDR2 is ANQGSEA in the germline V gene. CDR3 protein: CSVATRVSDTQYF. The CDR3 bases are TGCAGCGTTGCCACCCGGGTTTCGGATACGCAGTATTTT.

The genes are TRBV21-1 and TRBJ2-3; TRBD1, as called in the table, went unchecked against the DNA. TRBV21-1 constitutes a pseudogene. The CDR3 runs to 17 residues. CDR3 loop: CASSTKGDMTSTDTQYF. In DNA, the CDR3 is TGTGCCAGCAGCACCAAAGGGGACATGACTAGCACAGATACGCAGTATTTT.

The chain carries TRBV7-2 and TRBJ2-3, with 11 bases matching TRBD2. With 4 bases clipped from V and 5 bases from J, the junction kept 8 bases outside the gene matches. Germline CDR1 reads SGHTA; CDR2 reads FQGNSA. The CDR3 has 16 residues. The CDR3 coding sequence is TGTGCCAGCAGCTCCCGACGCACTAGCGGGAGAGATACGCAGTATTTT. Its protein product is CASSSRRTSGRDTQYF. Based on the CDR3 plus reference TRBV7-2 and TRBJ2-3, the full variable domain is GAGVSQSPSNKVTEKGKDVELRCDPISGHTALYWYRQSLGQGLEFLIYFQGNSAPDKSGLPSDRFSAERTGGSVSTLTIQRTQQEDSAVYLCASSSRRTSGRDTQYFGPGTRLTVL.

The chain employs TRBV2 and TRBJ1-1; D is possibly TRBD1 (5 bases). V was shortened by 2 bases and J by 1 base, with 11 bases between the two germline ends. The CDR3 totals 15 residues. Looked up from germline, CDR1 is SNHLY and CDR2 is FYNNEI. CDR3 amino acids: CASSEQGPANTEAFF. In nucleotides, the CDR3 is TGTGCCAGCAGTGAACAGGGCCCCGCGAACACTGAAGCTTTCTTT.

Concerning this clone itself: At one end the junction does not follow the germline gene, possibly because of a read error. The CDR3 spells CASSSQGGTGELFF. CDR3 nucleotides: TGTGCCAGTAGCTCCCAAGGGGGCACCGGGGAGCTGTTTTTT. This chain links TRBV7-2 with TRBJ2-2; weak D call: TRBD1 (6 bases). Germline lookup yields CDR1 SGHTA and CDR2 FQGNSA. This CDR3 has 14 residues.